The following is a T cell receptor beta chain sequence with its context. The antigen remains undetermined. The source of the sample is a study of T cells in Graves' hyperthyroidism and ophthalmopathy. Study-level findings and limits: Researchers found most expanded thyroid clonotypes above 0.001 in blood as well.

What was amplified from RNA transcripts were TCR beta CDR3 regions. A first-round RT-PCR of the TCR CDR3 used the HTBI primer set. TCRdb reprocessed the multiplex PCR reads with MiXCR, giving one entry per CDR3 protein. The data hold 450,000 to 700,000 distinct CDR3 sequences, with 46% observed a single time. This TCR came from an adult woman with Graves' disease, either hyperthyroidism or ophthalmopathy (not recorded which). Material: peripheral blood or thyroid tissue (not recorded which).

The CDR3 region has the DNA TGTGCCAGCAATCCCCAGCATTTT. Translation gives CASNPQHF. This chain joins TRBV6-5 and TRBJ1-5; D ambiguous. Looked up from germline, CDR1 is MNHEY and CDR2 is SVGAGI. The V end lost 7 bases, the J end lost 10 bases, and 2 bases lay between the germline ends. The CDR3 is 8 residues long.